This TCR beta chain was captured by sequencing in a study of glioma-infiltrating T cells after dendritic cell vaccination. Here immunoSEQ multiplex PCR was the method, and the copy in TCRdb shows in-frame clones only, minus some. This sample has under 130,000 clones; roughly 76% occur once, and the top ten carry about 12%. Germline V gene data show CDR1 as LGHNA and CDR2 as YSLEER. The CDR3 contains 18 residues. The ends were cut back, 0 bases at V and 0 bases at J, with 17 bases in the middle. This clonotype was sampled from a human donor with glioblastoma. The sample in question was blood, obtained before dendritic cell vaccination. The chain carries TRBV4-3 and TRBJ2-5, with a tentative D call TRBD1 (6 bases). CDR3 in amino acids: CASSQELGAKTYQETQYF. CDR3 nucleotides: TGCGCCAGCAGCCAAGAGCTGGGGGCCAAAACGTACCAAGAGACCCAGTACTTC.